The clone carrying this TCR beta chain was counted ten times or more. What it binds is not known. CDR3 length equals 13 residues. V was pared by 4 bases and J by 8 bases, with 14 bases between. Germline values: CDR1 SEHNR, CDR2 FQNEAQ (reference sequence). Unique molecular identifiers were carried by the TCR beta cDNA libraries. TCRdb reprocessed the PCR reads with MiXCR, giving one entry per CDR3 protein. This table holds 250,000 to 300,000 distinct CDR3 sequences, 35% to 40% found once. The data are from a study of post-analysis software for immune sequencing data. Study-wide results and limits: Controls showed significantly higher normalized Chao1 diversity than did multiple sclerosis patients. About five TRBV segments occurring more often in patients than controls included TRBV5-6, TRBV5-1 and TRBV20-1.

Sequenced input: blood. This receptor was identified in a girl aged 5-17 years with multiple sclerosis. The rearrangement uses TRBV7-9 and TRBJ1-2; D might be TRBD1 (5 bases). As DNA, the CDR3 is TGTGCCAGCAGCTCCAACCAGGGTAACGGCTACACCTTC. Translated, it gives CASSSNQGNGYTF.